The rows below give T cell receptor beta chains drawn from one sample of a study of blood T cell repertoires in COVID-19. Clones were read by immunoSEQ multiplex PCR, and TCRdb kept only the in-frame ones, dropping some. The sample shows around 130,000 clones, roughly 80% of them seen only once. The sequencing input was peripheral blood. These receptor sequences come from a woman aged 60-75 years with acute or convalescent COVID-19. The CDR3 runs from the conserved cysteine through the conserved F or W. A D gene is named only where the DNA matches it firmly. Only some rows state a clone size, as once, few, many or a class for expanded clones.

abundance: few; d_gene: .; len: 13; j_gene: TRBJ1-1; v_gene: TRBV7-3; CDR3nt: TGTGCCAGCAGCGCAGGGCGAGACACTGAAGCTTTCTTT; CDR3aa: CASSAGRDTEAFF
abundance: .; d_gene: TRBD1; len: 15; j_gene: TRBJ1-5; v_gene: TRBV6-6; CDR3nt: TGTGCCAGCAGCTCAGAGAGGGACAGGGACCAGTCCCAGCATTTT; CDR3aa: CASSSERDRDQSQHF
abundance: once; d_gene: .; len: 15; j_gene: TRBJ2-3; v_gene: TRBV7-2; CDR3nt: TGTGCCAGCAGCTTAGGGCCCACGGGGGCAGATACGCAGTATTTT; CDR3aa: CASSLGPTGADTQYF
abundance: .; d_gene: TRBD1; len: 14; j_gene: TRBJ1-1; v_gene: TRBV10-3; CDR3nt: TGTGCCACCGCTTTCAGGGGGGAGAACACTGAAGCTTTCTTT; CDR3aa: CATAFRGENTEAFF
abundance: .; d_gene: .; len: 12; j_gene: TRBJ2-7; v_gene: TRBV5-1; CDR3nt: TGCGCCAGCAGTAAAGAAGGGGACGAGCAGTACTTC; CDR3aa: CASSKEGDEQYF
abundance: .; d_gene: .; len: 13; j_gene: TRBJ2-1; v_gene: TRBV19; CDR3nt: TGTGCCAGTAGACAGGAACCCCGCAATGAGCAGTTCTTC; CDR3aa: CASRQEPRNEQFF
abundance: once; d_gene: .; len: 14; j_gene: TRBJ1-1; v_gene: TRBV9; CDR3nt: TGTGCCAGCAGCGCTGGAGTGCCGAACACTGAAGCTTTCTTT; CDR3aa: CASSAGVPNTEAFF
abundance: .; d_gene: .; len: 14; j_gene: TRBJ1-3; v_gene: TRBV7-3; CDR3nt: TGTGCCAGCAGCTTAACGGCCGGGGGAAACACCATATATTTT; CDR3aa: CASSLTAGGNTIYF
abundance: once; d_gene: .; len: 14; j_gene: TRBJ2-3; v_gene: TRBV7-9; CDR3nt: TGTGCCAGCAGACGACAGGGCGGGGCAGATACGCAGTATTTT; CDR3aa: CASRRQGGADTQYF
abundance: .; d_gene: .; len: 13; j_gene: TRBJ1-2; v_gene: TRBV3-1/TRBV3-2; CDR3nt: TGTGCCAGCAGCCAAGGAGGGATCTATGGCTACACCTTC; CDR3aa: CASSQGGIYGYTF
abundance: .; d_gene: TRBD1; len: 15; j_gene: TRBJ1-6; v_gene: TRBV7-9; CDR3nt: TGTGCCAGCAGCTTAGGTCAGGGGGCGAATTCACCCCTCCACTTT; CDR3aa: CASSLGQGANSPLHF
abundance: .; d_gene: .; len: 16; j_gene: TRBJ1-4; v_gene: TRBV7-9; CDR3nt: TGTGCCAGCAGCTTAAGTCCCGGCAGGGGAAGTGAAAAACTGTTTTTT; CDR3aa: CASSLSPGRGSEKLFF
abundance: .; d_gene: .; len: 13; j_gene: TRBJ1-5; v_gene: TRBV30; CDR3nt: TGTGCCTGGAGCGGTGGAGGGTTTCAGCCCCAGCATTTT; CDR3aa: CAWSGGGFQPQHF
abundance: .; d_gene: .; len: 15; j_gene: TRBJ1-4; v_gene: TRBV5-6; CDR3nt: TGTGCCAGCAGCTTGAGGCAGGCAACTAATGAAAAACTGTTTTTT; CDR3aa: CASSLRQATNEKLFF
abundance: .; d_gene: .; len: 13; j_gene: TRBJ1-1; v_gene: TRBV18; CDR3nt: TGTGCCAGCTCACCCCGCAGCGACACTGAAGCTTTCTTT; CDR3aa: CASSPRSDTEAFF
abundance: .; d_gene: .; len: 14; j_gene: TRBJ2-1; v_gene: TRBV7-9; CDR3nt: TGTGCCAGCAGCTTGGGGACAAGTTACAATGAGCAGTTCTTC; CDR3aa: CASSLGTSYNEQFF
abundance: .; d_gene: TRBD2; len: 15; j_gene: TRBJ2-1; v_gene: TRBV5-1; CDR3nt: TGCGCCAGCAGCTTGACTAGCGGGGGCTACAATGAGCAGTTCTTC; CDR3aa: CASSLTSGGYNEQFF
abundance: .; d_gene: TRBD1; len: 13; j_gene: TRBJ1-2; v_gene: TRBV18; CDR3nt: TGTGCCAGCTCAACGGGACAGGGATATGGCTACACCTTC; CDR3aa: CASSTGQGYGYTF
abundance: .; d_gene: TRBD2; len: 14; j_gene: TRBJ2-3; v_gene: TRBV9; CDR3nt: TGTGCCAGCCCGGGGGGGGTGCACACAGATACGCAGTATTTT; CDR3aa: CASPGGVHTDTQYF
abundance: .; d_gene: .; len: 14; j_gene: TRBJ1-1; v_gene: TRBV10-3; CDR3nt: TGTGCCATCAGTGAGTCGAGATCGGGGATTGAAGCTTTCTTT; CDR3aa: CAISESRSGIEAFF